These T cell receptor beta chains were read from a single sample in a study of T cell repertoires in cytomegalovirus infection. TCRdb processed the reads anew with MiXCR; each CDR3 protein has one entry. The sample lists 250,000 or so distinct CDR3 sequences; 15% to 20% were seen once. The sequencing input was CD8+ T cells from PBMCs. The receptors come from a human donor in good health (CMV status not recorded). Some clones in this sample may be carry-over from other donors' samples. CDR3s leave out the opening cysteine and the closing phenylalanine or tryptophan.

cdr3_aa: ASSLDPGLAGKEETQY
v_call: TRBV7-2

cdr3_aa: ASSRGEQPQH
v_call: TRBV2

cdr3_aa: ASSRPRLAKNIQY
v_call: TRBV28

cdr3_aa: ASSYSVQRLRGRTGELF
v_call: TRBV6-6

cdr3_aa: ASSEATDFNSPLH
v_call: TRBV2

cdr3_aa: ASSFWPDSYEQY
v_call: TRBV12-3/TRBV12-4

cdr3_aa: ASSFIVEAYGYT
v_call: TRBV7-2

cdr3_aa: ASSQSRGRRFSYEQF
v_call: TRBV23-1

cdr3_aa: SVEDHRGSYEQY
v_call: TRBV29-1

cdr3_aa: ASSLTPGVTDTQY
v_call: TRBV5-4

cdr3_aa: ASSQLNQPQH
v_call: TRBV7-4

cdr3_aa: SARARETEAF
v_call: TRBV20-1

cdr3_aa: ASSQEPTAYMNTEAL
v_call: TRBV4-3

cdr3_aa: ASQYRAARYNEQF
v_call: TRBV5-1

cdr3_aa: ASSFGGSSELNTEAF
v_call: TRBV7-8

cdr3_aa: ASSARTDTGNQPQH
v_call: TRBV2

cdr3_aa: ASSSTPDGYNEQF
v_call: TRBV7-6

cdr3_aa: ASSLKGAGDNEKLF
v_call: TRBV12-3/TRBV12-4

cdr3_aa: AIEGSSSYEQY
v_call: TRBV2

cdr3_aa: ASSLDFTRGRLPHYGYT
v_call: TRBV7-2

cdr3_aa: ASSWNPGHDSYNEQF
v_call: TRBV5-1

cdr3_aa: AISARQGVEDEQY
v_call: TRBV10-3

cdr3_aa: ASSVLGSNQPQH
v_call: TRBV7-6

cdr3_aa: ASSRLAGGSIPYNEQF
v_call: TRBV27

cdr3_aa: ATRRNEAF
v_call: TRBV28

cdr3_aa: ASSGTGLFYGYT
v_call: TRBV6-2/TRBV6-3

cdr3_aa: ASGVEGAYEQY
v_call: TRBV7-2

cdr3_aa: ASSDLPGYT
v_call: TRBV6-6

cdr3_aa: ASSLSGLGPQETQY
v_call: TRBV7-8

cdr3_aa: ASSELELAGYNEQF
v_call: TRBV6-1

cdr3_aa: ASSPGQGRSNYGYT
v_call: TRBV7-9

cdr3_aa: SVGQRGGFRAYEQY
v_call: TRBV29-1

cdr3_aa: ASSYLRSYEQY
v_call: TRBV6-5

cdr3_aa: ASSQAGGAAF
v_call: TRBV14

cdr3_aa: ASSLLGQLNSPLH
v_call: TRBV28

cdr3_aa: ASNSIQQGLDNSPLH
v_call: TRBV27

cdr3_aa: ASSGGPKTGSAGELF
v_call: TRBV6-1

cdr3_aa: ASSPSGRLNTEAF
v_call: TRBV28

cdr3_aa: ASRLYSLAGVGEQF
v_call: TRBV28

cdr3_aa: ASSLVAGGDEQY
v_call: TRBV7-9

cdr3_aa: ASRVPGQGEAF
v_call: TRBV28

cdr3_aa: ASSLEVGFFDEQY
v_call: TRBV5-1

cdr3_aa: ASSLAPGTGFTGELF
v_call: TRBV7-2

cdr3_aa: ASSLVEGLAGSLARETQY
v_call: TRBV12-3/TRBV12-4

cdr3_aa: ASSFQGGYEQY
v_call: TRBV28

cdr3_aa: ASRRDSPFNEQF
v_call: TRBV6-1

cdr3_aa: ASSQTDRDDYGYT
v_call: TRBV4-1

cdr3_aa: ASSLGLALDGYT
v_call: TRBV7-9

cdr3_aa: ASSSTGRNTGELF
v_call: TRBV7-9

cdr3_aa: ASSQDWDPGTDTQY
v_call: TRBV4-2

cdr3_aa: AISVITGWDTGELF
v_call: TRBV10-3

cdr3_aa: ASSLGPGTGPRETQY
v_call: TRBV7-6

cdr3_aa: ASSSRRTSQNTGELF
v_call: TRBV7-9